These 9 T cell receptor beta chains were all obtained from the same sample, sequenced in a study of shared clonotypes between healthy human individuals. Sequencing used immunoSEQ multiplex PCR; TCRdb keeps in-frame clones, though not all of them. The sample yields about 2.4 million clones, roughly 93% seen once. Specimen: naive CD4+ T cells from PBMCs. Regarding subset: CD45RA+ positively selected. The receptor source for this set is a man between 18 and 29 years old in good health. Some clones in this sample may be carry-over from other donors' samples.

This chain connects TRBV5-6 to TRBJ1-4; perhaps TRBD1 as D (6 bases). The CDR3 is made up of 14 amino acids. The V gene lost 4 bases and the J gene lost 8 bases, with 15 bases spanning the gap. From germline, CDR1 is SGHDT and CDR2 YYEEEE. This chain's CDR3 is CASSLRGGAEKLFF. The CDR3 region has the DNA TGTGCCAGCAGCCTCCGTGGGGGCGCAGAAAAACTGTTTTTT.

This rearrangement joins TRBV27 to TRBJ1-5; D is uncertain. Trimming cost V 3 bases and J 4 bases, with 10 bases left between them. The CDR3 has 14 amino acids. The V gene's germline CDR1 is MNHEY and CDR2 SMNVEV (reference sequence). The CDR3 DNA follows: TGTGCCAGCAGTTTTTGGGGAGGGAATCAGCCCCAGCATTTT. Protein product: CASSFWGGNQPQHF.

This chain connects TRBV28 to TRBJ1-4; tentative D call: TRBD1 (5 bases). V gave up 5 bases and J gave up 5 bases, with 15 bases separating them. This CDR3 has 15 amino acids. CDR1 and CDR2 (germline): MDHEN, SYDVKM. This CDR3 is CASSPPRTYNEKLFF. The CDR3 region has the DNA TGTGCCAGCAGTCCGCCCCGGACATACAATGAAAAACTGTTTTTT.

V is TRBV5-1 and J is TRBJ2-2; no clear D gene. The germline V gene has CDR1 SGHRS and CDR2 YFSETQ. This CDR3 has 15 amino acids. With 0 bases removed from V and 8 bases from J, the gap between germline ends came to 14 bases. The chain's CDR3 is CASSLAPQALGELFF. Written as DNA, the CDR3 is TGCGCCAGCAGCTTGGCACCGCAGGCTCTGGGGGAGCTGTTTTTT.

Concerning this clone itself: Different DNA sequences within this sample yield the same CDR3. This chain connects TRBV29-1 to TRBJ2-7; either TRBD1 or TRBD2 may supply D (5 bases each). With 6 bases removed from V and 4 bases from J, the gap between germline ends came to 13 bases. From germline, CDR1 is SQVTM and CDR2 ANQGSEA. This CDR3 has 12 residues. The CDR3 loop reads CSVGRTTYEQYF. The CDR3 DNA reads as TGCAGCGTGGGACGGACGACGTACGAGCAGTACTTC.

J is TRBJ2-5 and V is TRBV29-1; D may correspond to TRBD1 or TRBD2 (5 bases each). From germline, CDR1 is SQVTM and CDR2 ANQGSEA. There are 12 residues in the CDR3. V dropped 5 bases and J dropped 5 bases, with 12 bases sitting between them. The CDR3 reads CSVQSGPETQYF. The DNA for the CDR3 is TGCAGCGTTCAATCGGGGCCGGAGACCCAGTACTTC.

As to this clone: Distinct nucleotide sequences in the sample also encode this CDR3. V gene TRBV28 combines with J gene TRBJ1-5, with D hard to call. V gave up 2 bases and J gave up 4 bases, with 6 bases separating them. CDR1 is MDHEN, CDR2 SYDVKM, per germline. This CDR3 is built from 13 residues. DNA for the CDR3: TGTGCCAGCAGTTTAGTCGGTAATCAGCCCCAGCATTTT. Protein sequence: CASSLVGNQPQHF.

The CDR3 nucleotides are TGTGCCAGCAGCCAAGATGGGCGGGATGCGAACACCGGGGAGCTGTTTTTT. Protein sequence: CASSQDGRDANTGELFF. The rearrangement uses TRBV4-2 and TRBJ2-2; TRBD2 might be the D (6 bases). V gave up 0 bases and J gave up 0 bases, with 11 bases separating them. Germline loops: CDR1 LGHNA, CDR2 YNFKEQ. CDR3 length: 17 residues.

The chain recombines TRBV7-8 with TRBJ1-1; 8 bases agree with TRBD1. CDR1 and CDR2 from the germline V gene are SGHVS and FQNEAQ. The CDR3 extends over 14 amino acids. V lost 6 bases and J lost 4; bases outside the gene matches: 7. The CDR3: CASRDRVQGTEAFF. CDR3 nucleotides: TGTGCCAGCAGGGACAGGGTTCAGGGCACTGAAGCTTTCTTT.